This T cell receptor beta chain was sequenced during a study of T cells in Graves' hyperthyroidism and ophthalmopathy. Study results and limitations: Blood held most thyroid clonotypes expanded above 0.001 frequency.

Of note for this clonotype: Its specificity is not known. A much larger clonotype is one base distant, so this may be a read error.

Each 10 ml fresh peripheral blood draw supplied the PBMCs. RNA transcripts provided the source from which TCR beta CDR3 regions were amplified. First-round RT-PCR with HTBI primers amplified the TCR CDR3 region. TCRdb re-analysed the multiplex PCR reads in MiXCR, keeping a single row per CDR3 protein. The table lists approximately 40,000 distinct CDR3 sequences, around 56% of them singletons. The germline V gene encodes CDR1 KGHSH and CDR2 LQKENI. The CDR3 totals 15 residues. V was trimmed by 3 bases and J by 6 bases, leaving 15 bases between them. The specimen was blood. The chain combines TRBV18 with TRBJ1-3; D possibly corresponds to TRBD1 (5 bases). The clonotype comes from a man in his forties or fifties with Graves' ophthalmopathy. The CDR3 protein is CASSPYYRSANTIYF. CDR3 DNA sequence: TGTGCCAGCTCACCGTATTACAGGAGCGCAAACACCATATATTTT.